The source of this T cell receptor (beta chain) is a study of shared clonotypes between healthy human individuals. The CDR3 runs to 14 residues. Germline lookup yields CDR1 MNHEY and CDR2 SMNVEV (reference sequence). Naive CD8 isolation took CD45RO-negative cells positively selected for CCR7 and excluded terminally differentiated effector memory CD45RA+ cells. This table comes from immunoSEQ multiplex PCR, and its TCRdb copy is limited to in-frame clones, with some not included. The table includes hundreds of thousands of clones, roughly 96% detected once. V and J are TRBV27 and TRBJ2-7; D is unresolved. This clonotype was obtained from a young woman in good health. Sample: naive CD8+ T cells sorted from blood. The CDR3 bases are TGTGCTTCCTTGTCAGCAAACCCCCCTTACGAGCAGTACTTC. Amino acid sequence: CASLSANPPYEQYF.